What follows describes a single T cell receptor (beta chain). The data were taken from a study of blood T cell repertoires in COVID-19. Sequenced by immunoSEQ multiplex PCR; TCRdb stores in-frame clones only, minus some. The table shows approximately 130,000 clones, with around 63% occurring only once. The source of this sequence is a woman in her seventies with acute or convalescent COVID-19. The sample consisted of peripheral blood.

The CDR3 DNA follows: TGTGCCAGCAGCTCCCCCCGGACAGGAAATGAAAAACTGTTTTTT. It specifies CASSSPRTGNEKLFF. This chain connects TRBV5-8 to TRBJ1-4, with 7 bases fitting TRBD1. Trimming took 3 bases from V and 5 from J; bases not matched to a gene: 7. The CDR3 consists of 15 residues. Germline-derived CDR1 and CDR2 are SGHTS and YDEGEE.